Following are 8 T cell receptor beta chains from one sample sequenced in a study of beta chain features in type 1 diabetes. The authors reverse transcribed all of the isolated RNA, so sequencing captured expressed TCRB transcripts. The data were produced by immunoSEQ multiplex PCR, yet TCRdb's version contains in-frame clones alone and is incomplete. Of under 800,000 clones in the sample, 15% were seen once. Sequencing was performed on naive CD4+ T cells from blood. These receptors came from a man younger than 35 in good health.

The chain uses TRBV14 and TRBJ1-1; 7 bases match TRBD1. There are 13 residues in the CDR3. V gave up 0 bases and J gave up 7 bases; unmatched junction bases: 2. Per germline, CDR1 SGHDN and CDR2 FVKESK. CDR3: CASSQDRTGEAFF. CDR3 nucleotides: TGTGCCAGCAGCCAAGACCGGACAGGTGAAGCTTTCTTT. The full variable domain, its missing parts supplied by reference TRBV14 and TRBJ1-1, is EAGVTQFPSHSVIEKGQTVTLRCDPISGHDNLYWYRRVMGKEIKFLLHFVKESKQDESGMPNNRFLAERTGGTYSTLKVQPAELEDSGVYFCASSQDRTGEAFFGQGTRLTVV.

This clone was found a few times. CDR3 loop: CATSRRTRGVSEQYF. CDR3 DNA sequence: TGTGCCACCAGCAGACGGACTAGGGGTGTTAGCGAGCAGTACTTC. V and J are TRBV15 and TRBJ2-7; TRBD2 matches at 7 bases. The J segment lost 6 bases and the V segment lost 2 bases, leaving 10 bases of the junction unmatched. Germline V gene lookup returns CDR1 LNHNV and CDR2 YYDKDF (reference sequence). CDR3 length: 15 residues. Combining the CDR3 with reference TRBV15 and TRBJ2-7 gives the whole variable domain DAMVIQNPRYQVTQFGKPVTLSCSQTLNHNVMYWYQQKSSQAPKLLFHYYDKDFNNEADTPDNFQSRRPNTSFCFLDIRSPGLGDTAMYLCATSRRTRGVSEQYFGPGTRLTVT.

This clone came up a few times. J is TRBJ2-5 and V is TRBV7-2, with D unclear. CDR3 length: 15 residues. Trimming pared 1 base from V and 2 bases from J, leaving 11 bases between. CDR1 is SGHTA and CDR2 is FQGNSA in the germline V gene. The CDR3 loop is CASSLVGWQQETQYF. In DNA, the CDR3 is TGTGCCAGCAGCTTAGTCGGGTGGCAGCAAGAGACCCAGTACTTC.

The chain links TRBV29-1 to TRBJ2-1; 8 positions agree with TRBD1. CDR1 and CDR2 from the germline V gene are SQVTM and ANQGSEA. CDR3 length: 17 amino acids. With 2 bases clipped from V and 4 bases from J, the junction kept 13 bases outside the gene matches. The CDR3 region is CSVEKDRGRTDYNEQFF. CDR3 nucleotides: TGCAGCGTTGAAAAAGACAGGGGAAGAACAGATTACAATGAGCAGTTCTTC.

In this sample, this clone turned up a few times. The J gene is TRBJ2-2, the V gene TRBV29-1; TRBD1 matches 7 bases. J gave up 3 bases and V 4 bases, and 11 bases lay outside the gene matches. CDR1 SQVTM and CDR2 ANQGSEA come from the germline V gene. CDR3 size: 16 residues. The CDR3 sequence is CSVGVQRTGDTGELFF. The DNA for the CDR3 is TGCAGCGTTGGAGTTCAGAGAACAGGGGACACCGGGGAGCTGTTTTTT.

CDR3 in DNA: TGCAGCGCTCGGGGCCGAGCGGAAAAACTGTTTTTT. It translates to CSARGRAEKLFF. The chain joins TRBV29-1 to TRBJ1-4; possible D gene TRBD1, 5 bases. Germline CDR1 is SQVTM and CDR2 is ANQGSEA. V lost 7 bases and J lost 8, with 14 bases in between. The CDR3 consists of 12 residues.

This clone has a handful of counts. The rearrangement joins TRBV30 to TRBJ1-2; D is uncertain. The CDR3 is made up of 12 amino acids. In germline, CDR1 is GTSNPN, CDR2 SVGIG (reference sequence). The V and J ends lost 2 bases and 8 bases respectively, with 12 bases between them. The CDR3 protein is CAWSPGWGGYTF. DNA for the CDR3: TGTGCCTGGAGTCCCGGGTGGGGAGGCTACACCTTC.

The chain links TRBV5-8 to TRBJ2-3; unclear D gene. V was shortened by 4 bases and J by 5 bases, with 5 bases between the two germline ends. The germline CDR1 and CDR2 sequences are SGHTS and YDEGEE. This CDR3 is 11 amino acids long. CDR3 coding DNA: TGTGCCAGCAGCCTGAGAGATACGCAGTATTTT. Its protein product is CASSLRDTQYF. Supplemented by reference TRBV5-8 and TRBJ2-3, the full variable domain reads EAGVTQSPTHLIKTRGQQATLRCSPISGHTSVYWYQQALGLGLQFLLWYDEGEERNRGNFPPRFSGRQFPNYSSELNVNALELEDSALYLCASSLRDTQYFGPGTRLTVL.